This T cell receptor beta chain was sequenced for a study of cytomegalovirus exposure and HLA in healthy donors. Vbeta (60) and Jbeta (13) primers were used in the PCR. Produced via immunoSEQ multiplex PCR; TCRdb's table is partial and in-frame only. The data contain under 200,000 clones, 65% to 85% of them singletons. Germline CDR1 SEHNR, CDR2 FQNEAQ (reference sequence). The length of the CDR3 is 13 residues. For this clone: A read error may produce the germline difference seen at one junction end.

Sample: PBMCs. V is TRBV7-9 and J is TRBJ2-3; D possibly corresponds to TRBD2 (5 bases). The TCR comes from a man in his forties or fifties in good health and CMV-seronegative. The CDR3 sequence: CSSSLDVGGTQYF. The CDR3 coding sequence is TGTTCCAGCAGCTTAGACGTCGGAGGTACGCAGTATTTT.